What follows are 15 T cell receptor beta chains derived from one specimen sequenced in a study of blood T cell repertoires in COVID-19. TCRdb keeps only in-frame clones here, not all; method: immunoSEQ multiplex PCR. The sample lists roughly 160,000 clones; around 84% were seen once. Material for sequencing was peripheral blood. The receptor source for this set is a man between 60 and 75 years old with COVID-19, enrolled during active disease.

This chain connects TRBV5-4 to TRBJ1-1, with 9 positions matching TRBD1. CDR1 SGHNT and CDR2 YYREEE come from the germline V gene (reference sequence). Unmatched junction bases numbered 4, after V lost 3 bases and J lost 10 bases. This CDR3 is built from 12 residues. CDR3 sequence reads: CASSSDRGRAFF. The CDR3 bases are TGTGCCAGCAGCTCGGACAGGGGTAGAGCTTTCTTT. The whole variable domain, filled in from reference TRBV5-4 and TRBJ1-1, reads ETGVTQSPTHLIKTRGQQVTLRCSSQSGHNTVSWYQQALGQGPQFIFQYYREEENGRGNFPPRFSGLQFPNYSSELNVNALELDDSALYLCASSSDRGRAFFGQGTRLTVV.

The chain has TRBV6-5 and TRBJ2-5, with 7 bases lining up with TRBD2. CDR1 MNHEY and CDR2 SVGAGI come from the germline V gene. This CDR3 has 16 residues. Trimming took 2 bases from V and 1 from J; bases not matched to a gene: 7. The CDR3 DNA sequence: TGTGCCAGCAGTTACACTGGTTGGGAGGGCCAAGAGACCCAGTACTTC. The encoded protein is CASSYTGWEGQETQYF.

The chain uses TRBV19 and TRBJ2-2; 9 positions match TRBD1. The CDR3 consists of 18 residues. CDR1 and CDR2 (germline): LNHDA, SQIVND (reference sequence). Unmatched junction bases numbered 14, after V lost 5 bases and J lost 4 bases. The CDR3 nucleotides are TGTGCCAGTAGTTCGCACACCGGGACAGGGATCCGCACCGGGGAGCTGTTTTTT. Protein: CASSSHTGTGIRTGELFF.

The V and J genes are TRBV19 and TRBJ1-2, with D perhaps matching TRBD1 (5 bases). There are 15 residues in the CDR3. From germline, CDR1 is LNHDA and CDR2 SQIVND (reference sequence). Trimming left V 5 bases short and J 3 bases short, with 16 bases between. The CDR3 sequence: CASSPTGTLDYGYTF. CDR3 DNA: TGTGCCAGTAGTCCGACCGGGACTTTAGACTATGGCTACACCTTC. Full variable domain (remainder filled in from reference TRBV19 and TRBJ1-2): DGGITQSPKYLFRKEGQNVTLSCEQNLNHDAMYWYRQDPGQGLRLIYYSQIVNDFQKGDIAEGYSVSREKKESFPLTVTSAQKNPTAFYLCASSPTGTLDYGYTFGSGTRLTVV.

V gene TRBV6-6 combines with J gene TRBJ2-7; 8 nucleotides line up with TRBD1. J gave up 5 bases and V 1 base, and 4 bases lay outside the gene matches. The CDR3 has 14 amino acids. CDR1 is MNHNY, CDR2 SVGAGI, per germline (reference sequence). The chain's CDR3 is CASSYLGQGNEQYF. The CDR3 nucleotides are TGTGCCAGCAGTTACTTAGGACAGGGTAACGAGCAGTACTTC.

This clone has a handful of counts. This sequence joins TRBV6-5 and TRBJ1-4, with 7 bases matching TRBD1. Trimming at V came to 0 bases and at J to 8 bases, leaving 6 bases not matched to a gene. CDR3 length: 15 amino acids. Germline assignment: CDR1 MNHEY and CDR2 SVGAGI. This chain's CDR3 is CASSYSPTGNEKLFF. The DNA for the CDR3 is TGTGCCAGCAGTTACTCGCCGACAGGGAACGAAAAACTGTTTTTT.

This chain uses TRBV7-9 with TRBJ2-5, with D possibly TRBD1 on 6 matching bases. CDR1 and CDR2 from the germline V gene are SEHNR and FQNEAQ (reference sequence). V lost 1 base, J lost 2 bases, and 11 bases lay in between. The CDR3 loop spans 15 amino acids. The CDR3 sequence is CASSLGDNIQETQYF. The CDR3 bases are TGTGCCAGCAGCTTAGGGGACAACATACAAGAGACCCAGTACTTC.

The V and J genes are TRBV19 and TRBJ1-1; 10 bases are a match to TRBD1. The junction had 7 bases not matched to a gene; V was cut back by 1 base and J by 5 bases. Germline CDR1 and CDR2: LNHDA and SQIVND (reference sequence). The CDR3 length is 16 residues. The CDR3 protein is CASSIGGTGAGTEAFF. The CDR3 bases are TGTGCCAGTAGTATAGGGGGGACAGGGGCCGGTACTGAAGCTTTCTTT.

The V call is TRBV18, the J call TRBJ2-6, with TRBD2 as a possible D gene (5 bases). With 6 bases removed from V and 4 bases from J, the gap between germline ends came to 13 bases. Looked up from germline, CDR1 is KGHSH and CDR2 is LQKENI. The CDR3 has 15 amino acids. This CDR3 reads CASSPERGGANVLTF. DNA of the CDR3: TGTGCCAGCTCCCCCGAGAGAGGGGGGGCCAACGTCCTGACTTTC.

The V gene is TRBV18, the J gene TRBJ2-3; TRBD1 might be the D (5 bases). Germline V lookup: CDR1 KGHSH, CDR2 LQKENI. This CDR3 has 14 amino acids. V was pared by 2 bases and J by 2 bases, with 8 bases between. Here the CDR3 reads CASSPSGPTDTQYF. The CDR3 DNA sequence: TGTGCCAGCTCACCATCAGGGCCCACAGATACGCAGTATTTT.

As for this clone: At the DNA level, this CDR3 is encoded by other sequences in the same sample as well. This chain joins TRBV30 and TRBJ1-3, with TRBD1 matching over 7 bases. The CDR3 runs 14 residues. Germline values: CDR1 GTSNPN, CDR2 SVGIG (reference sequence). J gave up 3 bases and V 0 bases, and 2 bases lay outside the gene matches. CDR3 protein: CAWSVSGGGNTIYF. Here the CDR3 DNA reads TGTGCCTGGAGTGTATCAGGGGGTGGAAACACCATATATTTT.

In its sample, this clone was seen a few times. This chain links TRBV6-2 or TRBV6-3 with TRBJ1-2; D is ambiguous. Trimming took off 4 bases at V and 3 bases at J, with 6 bases between the two ends. Per the germline V gene, CDR1 is MNHEY and CDR2 is SVGEGT. This CDR3 is 12 amino acids long. CDR3 region: CASSSGDYGYTF. CDR3 nucleotide sequence: TGTGCCAGCAGTTCCGGGGACTATGGCTACACCTTC.

This chain uses TRBV7-2 with TRBJ1-6; 7 bases map to TRBD1. Trimming took 5 bases from V and 4 from J; bases not matched to a gene: 2. Germline V gene sequence: CDR1 SGHTA, CDR2 FQGNSA. The CDR3 length is 14 residues. Here the CDR3 reads CASSRGQYNSPLHF. CDR3 DNA sequence: TGTGCCAGCAGCCGGGGACAGTATAATTCACCCCTCCACTTT.

The rearrangement links TRBV7-2 to TRBJ1-2; 9 bases align to TRBD1. The length of the CDR3 is 17 residues. Germline CDR1 SGHTA, CDR2 FQGNSA. V lost 5 bases, J lost 1 base, and 11 bases stayed unmatched. This CDR3 reads CASSNRDRERYNYGYTF. CDR3 bases: TGTGCCAGCAGCAACCGGGACAGGGAGCGGTATAACTATGGCTACACCTTC.

The chain couples TRBV30 to TRBJ2-1, with D uncertain. CDR3 length: 12 amino acids. From germline, CDR1 is GTSNPN and CDR2 SVGIG (reference sequence). V lost 0 bases and J lost 5, with 5 bases in between. Here the CDR3 reads CAWSVHHNEQFF. CDR3 DNA: TGTGCCTGGAGTGTTCATCACAATGAGCAGTTCTTC.